This paragraph covers one T cell receptor (beta chain) sequence. Its antigen remains unidentified. One base away there is no much larger clone; base qualities are not given. V is cut by 5 bases and J by 3 bases, and the space between the germline ends is 10 bases. The CDR3 holds 13 amino acids from the cysteine to the phenylalanine. Only the CDR3 part of the read is kept: 39 bases, read in frame from the first base. These data belong to a study of T cell responses to AZD1222 COVID-19 vaccine (dated by TCRdb to about 2021). Some background on the complete study: Because spike-specific TCR depth and breadth did not differ between the two schedules, AZD1222 recipients who got a second dose at roughly 4 weeks were pooled with those who got a second dose at roughly 12 weeks. A total of approximately 250 trial participants underwent TCR sequencing, of whom about 200 had received two doses of AZD1222 and some 26 had received two doses of the MenACWY control vaccine. Trial participants were enrolled into age subgroups of 18-55, 56-69 and 70-plus years, which contained about 150, 27 and 61 TCR-sequenced participants, respectively.

Overall results and qualifications from the work: After two AZD1222 doses, both the breadth and the depth of spike-specific TCRs were significantly higher than at day 0 and than in MenACWY recipients. The 56-69-year group was small, and its depth increase did not reach significance, likely because of low power. Most participants were white British and females outnumbered males, and the authors suggested that clonal diversity may have been underestimated. Only six or seven AZD1222 recipients were SARS-CoV-2 seropositive at baseline, limiting conclusions about previously exposed vaccinees. The whole spike protein was spanned by vaccine-associated CD4 TCRs, and dominant responses were seen in regions 160-218 and 743-854. Epitopes outside the regions mutated in the B.1.351 and B.1.1.7 variants were reportedly recognized by nearly half of the unique spike-specific TCRs. No day 14 peak-response samples were available, so repertoires were characterized only after the peak T cell response.

Reading the label with the study, this specimen's time point is: baseline before first vaccination. Vaccinee samples came from UK trials COV001 and COV002, including a single-blind randomized controlled phase 2/3 trial of AZD1222 (ChAdOx1 nCoV-19) in healthy adults. Trial participant PBMC samples were collected at day 0 and day 28 after the second dose for TCRbeta chain sequencing. The CDR3 regions of human TCRbeta chains were analyzed by immunosequencing. Concerning the study's data processing: TCRs in the repertoires were compared against a reference library of SARS-CoV-2-specific TCRs that had been generated with the MIRA antigen-specificity platform. Breadth meant the fraction of unique TCRs that were SARS-CoV-2-associated, whereas depth meant the fraction of total T cells that were SARS-CoV-2-associated. Using the MIRA data, every spike-specific TCR was mapped to the spike region that the TCR reacted to and assigned to either a CD4 or a CD8 class. Log10-transformed breadth and depth values were compared by one-way ANOVA with Sidak's multiple comparisons tests. TCRdb stores this immuneACCESS table with in-frame sequences only. Part of the clones is absent; in the studies checked, under half of the shortfall reflects unresolved V genes, and no reason is known for the rest. Clone size and V and J calls were adopted from that table, with D and trimming inferred from the DNA. The sample contains 90,000 to 110,000 clones, 85% to 90% of them found a single time. The ten largest clones represent more than 9% of the sample.

This specimen consisted of peripheral blood, obtained on day 0 of AZD1222 vaccination. This receptor chain uses TRBV12-3 or TRBV12-4 and TRBJ1-1; the D gene is possibly TRBD1, with 6 bases matching. The receptor was isolated from an adult in good health. The CDR3 in this case is CASSKNRDTEAFF. The DNA sequence follows: TGTGCCAGCAGTAAAAACAGGGACACTGAAGCTTTCTTT.